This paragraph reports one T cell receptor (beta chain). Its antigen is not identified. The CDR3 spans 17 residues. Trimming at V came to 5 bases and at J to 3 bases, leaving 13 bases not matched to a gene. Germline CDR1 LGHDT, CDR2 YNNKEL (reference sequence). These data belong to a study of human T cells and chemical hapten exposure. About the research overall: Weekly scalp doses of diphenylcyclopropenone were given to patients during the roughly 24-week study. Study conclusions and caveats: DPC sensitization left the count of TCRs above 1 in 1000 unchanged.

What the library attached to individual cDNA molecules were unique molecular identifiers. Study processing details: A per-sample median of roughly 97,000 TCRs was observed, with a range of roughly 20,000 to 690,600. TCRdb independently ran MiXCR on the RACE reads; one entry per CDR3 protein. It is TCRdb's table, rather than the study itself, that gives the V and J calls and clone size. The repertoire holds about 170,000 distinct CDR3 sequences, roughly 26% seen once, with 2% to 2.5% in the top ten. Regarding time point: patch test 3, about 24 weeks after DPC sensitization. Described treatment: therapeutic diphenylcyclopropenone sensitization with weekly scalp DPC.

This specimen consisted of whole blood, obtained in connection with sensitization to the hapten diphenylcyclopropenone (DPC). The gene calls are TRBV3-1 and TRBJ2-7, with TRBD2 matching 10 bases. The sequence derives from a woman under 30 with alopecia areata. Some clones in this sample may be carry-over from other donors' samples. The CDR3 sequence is CASSSRTSGAVFYEQYF. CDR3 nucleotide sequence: TGTGCCAGCAGCTCCCGGACTAGCGGAGCTGTATTCTACGAGCAGTACTTC.